Each of the 8 T cell receptor beta chains below was sequenced from the same sample in a study of human T cells and chemical hapten exposure. As to time point: patch test 3, about 24 weeks after DPC sensitization. Regarding treatment: therapeutic diphenylcyclopropenone sensitization with weekly scalp DPC. Using its own MiXCR run on the RACE reads, TCRdb lists one record per CDR3 protein. Counted here are roughly 200,000 distinct CDR3 sequences, under 30% occurring once; the ten biggest clones make up under 2.5%. Specimen: whole blood, collected in connection with sensitization to the hapten diphenylcyclopropenone (DPC). All receptors come from a middle-aged woman with alopecia areata. Some clones in this sample may be carry-over from other donors' samples.

CDR3 residues: CATSRDVGEETQYF. The CDR3 DNA is TGTGCCACCAGCAGAGATGTTGGGGAAGAGACCCAGTACTTC. The V call is TRBV15, the J call TRBJ2-5; D unresolved. CDR1 and CDR2 (germline): LNHNV, YYDKDF (reference sequence). Trimming took off 0 bases at V and 3 bases at J, with 8 bases between the two ends. CDR3 length: 14 residues.

The V call is TRBV12-3 or TRBV12-4, the J call TRBJ2-1; 8 bases line up with TRBD2. Trimming removed 1 base from V and 10 bases from J; junction bases left unmatched: 9. This CDR3 is built from 15 residues. DNA for the CDR3: TGTGCCAGCAGTTTAGACGCACTAGCGGCTTTAGAGCAGTTCTTC. Protein: CASSLDALAALEQFF.

This clonotype turned up a few times. This chain links TRBV28 with TRBJ2-7; the D call may be TRBD1 or TRBD2 (5 bases each). Trimming took 7 bases from V and 4 from J, leaving 17 bases between them. The CDR3 sequence is 14 residues long. The V gene's germline CDR1 is MDHEN and CDR2 SYDVKM. CDR3 coding DNA: TGTGCCAGCATGGTCCCGGGACGTGGATACGAGCAGTACTTC. The encoded protein is CASMVPGRGYEQYF. The full variable domain, rest sourced from reference TRBV28 and TRBJ2-7, is DVKVTQSSRYLVKRTGEKVFLECVQDMDHENMFWYRQDPGLGLRLIYFSYDVKMKEKGDIPEGYSVSREKKERFSLILESASTNQTSMYLCASMVPGRGYEQYFGPGTRLTVT.

This clonotype was seen a handful of times. The V and J genes are TRBV29-1 and TRBJ2-1; 13 bases align to TRBD2. V trimming: 7 bases; J trimming: 8 bases; junction bases outside the gene matches: 5. CDR1 is SQVTM and CDR2 is ANQGSEA in the germline V gene. The CDR3 covers 13 residues. The CDR3 loop is CSARTSGSHEQFF. Here the CDR3 DNA reads TGCAGCGCCCGGACTAGCGGGAGCCATGAGCAGTTCTTC.

This clonotype was counted a few times. J is TRBJ1-3 and V is TRBV12-3 or TRBV12-4, with D possibly being TRBD1 (5 bases). The V and J ends lost 6 bases and 2 bases respectively, with 8 bases between them. The CDR3 is 13 residues long. CDR3 sequence: CASSTGTGNTIYF. The CDR3 DNA reads as TGTGCCAGCAGCACAGGTACTGGAAACACCATATATTTT.

This clonotype was counted a few times. The chain recombines TRBV10-3 with TRBJ2-4; the D is unclear. This CDR3 is built from 14 residues. Between the trimmed V and J ends, which lost 6 bases and 2 bases, there was a span of 11 bases. Germline V gene data show CDR1 as ENHRY and CDR2 as SYGVKD. The CDR3 sequence is CAIRDPASKNIQYF. The CDR3 DNA reads TGTGCCATCAGGGACCCGGCGTCCAAAAACATTCAGTACTTC.

This clonotype occurred a few times. The rearrangement uses TRBV18 and TRBJ2-1; 8 bases are shared with TRBD2. The CDR3 is 15 residues long. The germline CDR1 and CDR2 sequences are KGHSH and LQKENI. V was clipped by 2 bases and J by 7 bases; unmatched bases: 7. CDR3 sequence: CASSPAGGGGNEQFF. As DNA, the CDR3 is TGTGCCAGCTCACCAGCGGGGGGCGGCGGGAATGAGCAGTTCTTC. Filled out from reference TRBV18 and TRBJ2-1, the complete variable domain reads NAGVMQNPRHLVRRRGQEARLRCSPMKGHSHVYWYRQLPEEGLKFMVYLQKENIIDESGMPKERFSAEFPKEGPSILRIQQVVRGDSAAYFCASSPAGGGGNEQFFGPGTRLTVL.

This clonotype was recorded a few times. The V gene is TRBV29-1, the J gene TRBJ1-1; D may be TRBD1 (5 bases). V dropped 3 bases and J dropped 0 bases, with 8 bases sitting between them. Germline-derived CDR1 and CDR2 are SQVTM and ANQGSEA. This CDR3 spans 13 amino acids. The CDR3 nucleotides are TGCAGCGTTGACCCAGGGATGAACACTGAAGCTTTCTTT. Protein product: CSVDPGMNTEAFF.